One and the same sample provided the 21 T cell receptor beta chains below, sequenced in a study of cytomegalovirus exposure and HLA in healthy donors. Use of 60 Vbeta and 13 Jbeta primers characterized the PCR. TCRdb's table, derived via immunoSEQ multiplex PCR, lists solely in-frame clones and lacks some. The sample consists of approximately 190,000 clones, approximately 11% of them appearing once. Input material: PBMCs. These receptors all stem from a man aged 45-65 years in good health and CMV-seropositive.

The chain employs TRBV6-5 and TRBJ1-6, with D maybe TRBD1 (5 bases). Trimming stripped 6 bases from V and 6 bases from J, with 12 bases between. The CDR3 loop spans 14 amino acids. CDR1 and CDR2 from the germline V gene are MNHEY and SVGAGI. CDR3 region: CASRFGQFNSPLHF. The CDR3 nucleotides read TGTGCCAGCAGGTTCGGACAATTTAATTCACCCCTCCACTTT.

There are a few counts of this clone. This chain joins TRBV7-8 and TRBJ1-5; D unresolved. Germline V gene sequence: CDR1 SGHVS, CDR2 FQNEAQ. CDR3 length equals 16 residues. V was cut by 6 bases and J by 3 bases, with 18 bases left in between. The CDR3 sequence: CASSSFERHINQPQHF. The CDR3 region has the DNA TGTGCCAGCAGTTCCTTTGAGAGACACATCAATCAGCCCCAGCATTTT. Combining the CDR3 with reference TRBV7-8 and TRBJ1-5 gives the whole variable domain GAGVSQSPRYKVAKRGQDVALRCDPISGHVSLFWYQQALGQGPEFLTYFQNEAQLDKSGLPSDRFFAERPEGSVSTLKIQRTQQEDSAVYLCASSSFERHINQPQHFGDGTRLSIL.

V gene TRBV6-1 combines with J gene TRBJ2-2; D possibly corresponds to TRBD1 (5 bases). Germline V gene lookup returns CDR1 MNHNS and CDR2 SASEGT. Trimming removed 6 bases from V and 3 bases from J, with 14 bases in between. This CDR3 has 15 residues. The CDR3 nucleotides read TGTGCCAGCAGCCTTCAGCCGACAGACACCGGGGAGCTGTTTTTT. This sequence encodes CASSLQPTDTGELFF.

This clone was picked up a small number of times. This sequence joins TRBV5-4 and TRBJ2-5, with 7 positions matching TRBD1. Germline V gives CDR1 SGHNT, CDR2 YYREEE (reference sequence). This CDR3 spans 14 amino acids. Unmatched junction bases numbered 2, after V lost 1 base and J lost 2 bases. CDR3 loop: CASSLRGRQETQYF. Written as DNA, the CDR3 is TGTGCCAGCAGCTTGAGGGGGCGACAAGAGACCCAGTACTTC.

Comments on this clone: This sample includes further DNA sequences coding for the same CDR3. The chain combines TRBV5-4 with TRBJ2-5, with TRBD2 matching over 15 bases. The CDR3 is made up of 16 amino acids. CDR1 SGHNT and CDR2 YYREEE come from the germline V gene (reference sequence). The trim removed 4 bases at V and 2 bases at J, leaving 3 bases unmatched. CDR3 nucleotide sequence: TGTGCCAGCAGCCCCGGGACTAGCGGGGGGCAAGAGACCCAGTACTTC. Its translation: CASSPGTSGGQETQYF.

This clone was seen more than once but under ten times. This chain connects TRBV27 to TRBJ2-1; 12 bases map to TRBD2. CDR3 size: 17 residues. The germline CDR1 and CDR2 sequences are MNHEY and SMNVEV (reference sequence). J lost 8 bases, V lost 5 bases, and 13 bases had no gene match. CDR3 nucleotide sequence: TGTGCCAGCAGTCGGCCGGGGCTAGCGGGGGGGCCGGATGAGCAGTTCTTC. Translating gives CASSRPGLAGGPDEQFF.

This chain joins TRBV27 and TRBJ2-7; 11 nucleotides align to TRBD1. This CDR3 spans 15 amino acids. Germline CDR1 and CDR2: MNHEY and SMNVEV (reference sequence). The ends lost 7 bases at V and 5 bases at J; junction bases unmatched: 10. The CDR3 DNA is TGTGCCAGCACCTCGGGGGGGGACAGGGGGAACGAGCAGTACGTC. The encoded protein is CASTSGGDRGNEQYV.

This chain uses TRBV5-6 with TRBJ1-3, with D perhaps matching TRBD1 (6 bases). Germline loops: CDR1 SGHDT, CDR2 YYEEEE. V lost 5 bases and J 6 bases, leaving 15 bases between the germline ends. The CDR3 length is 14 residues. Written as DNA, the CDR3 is TGTGCCAGCAGAACCGCCGGGACATTAAACACCATATATTTT. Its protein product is CASRTAGTLNTIYF.

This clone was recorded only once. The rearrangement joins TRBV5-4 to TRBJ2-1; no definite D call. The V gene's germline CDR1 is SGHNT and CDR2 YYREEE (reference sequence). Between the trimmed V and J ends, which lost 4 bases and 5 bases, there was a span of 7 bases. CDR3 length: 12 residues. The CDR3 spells CASSLLDNEQFF. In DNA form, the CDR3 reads TGTGCCAGCAGCCTACTCGACAATGAGCAGTTCTTC.

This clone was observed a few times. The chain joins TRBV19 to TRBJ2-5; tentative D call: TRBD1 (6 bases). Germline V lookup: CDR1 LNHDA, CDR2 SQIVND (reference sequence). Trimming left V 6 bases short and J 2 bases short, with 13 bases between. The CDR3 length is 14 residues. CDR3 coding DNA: TGTGCCAGTAGATCGACAGGACTTCAAGAGACCCAGTACTTC. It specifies CASRSTGLQETQYF.

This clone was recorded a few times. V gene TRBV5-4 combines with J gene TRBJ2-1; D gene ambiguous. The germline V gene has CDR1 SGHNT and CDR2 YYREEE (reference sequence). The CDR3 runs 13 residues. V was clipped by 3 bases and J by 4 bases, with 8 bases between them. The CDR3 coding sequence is TGTGCCAGCAGCTCCACAGCATACAATGAGCAGTTCTTC. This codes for CASSSTAYNEQFF. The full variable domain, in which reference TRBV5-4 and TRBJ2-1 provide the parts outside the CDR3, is ETGVTQSPTHLIKTRGQQVTLRCSSQSGHNTVSWYQQALGQGPQFIFQYYREEENGRGNFPPRFSGLQFPNYSSELNVNALELDDSALYLCASSSTAYNEQFFGPGTRLTVL.

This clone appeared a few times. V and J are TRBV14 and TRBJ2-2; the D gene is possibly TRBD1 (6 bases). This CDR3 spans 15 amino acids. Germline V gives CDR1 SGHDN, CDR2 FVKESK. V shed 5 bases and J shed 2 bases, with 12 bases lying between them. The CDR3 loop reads CASSKPGQNTGELFF. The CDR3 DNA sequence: TGTGCCAGCAGCAAACCGGGACAAAACACCGGGGAGCTGTTTTTT.

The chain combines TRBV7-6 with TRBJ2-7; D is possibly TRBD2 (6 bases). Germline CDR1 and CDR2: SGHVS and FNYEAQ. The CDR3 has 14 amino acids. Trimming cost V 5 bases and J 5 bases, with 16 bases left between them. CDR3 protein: CASSAGRKGNEQYF. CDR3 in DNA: TGTGCCAGCAGCGCCGGGAGAAAAGGGAACGAGCAGTACTTC.

The CDR3 is CASSLEGQLYNEQFF. CDR3 DNA sequence: TGCGCCAGCAGCTTGGAGGGACAGCTATACAATGAGCAGTTCTTC. This sequence joins TRBV5-1 and TRBJ2-1, with 7 bases fitting TRBD1. CDR1 is SGHRS, CDR2 YFSETQ, per germline. The V segment lost 0 bases and the J segment 4 bases; nucleotides outside the gene matches: 4. This CDR3 region has 15 residues.

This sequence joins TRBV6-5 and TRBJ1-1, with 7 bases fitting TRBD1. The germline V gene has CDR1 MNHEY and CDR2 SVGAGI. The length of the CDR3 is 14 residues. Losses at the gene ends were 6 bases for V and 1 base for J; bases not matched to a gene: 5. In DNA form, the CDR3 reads TGTGCCAGCAGCCGTAACAGGGGGAACACTGAAGCTTTCTTT. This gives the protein CASSRNRGNTEAFF.

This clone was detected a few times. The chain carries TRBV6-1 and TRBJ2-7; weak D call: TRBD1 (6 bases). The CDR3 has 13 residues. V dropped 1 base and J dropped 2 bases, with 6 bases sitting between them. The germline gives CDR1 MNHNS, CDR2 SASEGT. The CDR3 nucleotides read TGTGCCAGCAGTGAAGGGGGGCCCTACGAGCAGTACGTC. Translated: CASSEGGPYEQYV.

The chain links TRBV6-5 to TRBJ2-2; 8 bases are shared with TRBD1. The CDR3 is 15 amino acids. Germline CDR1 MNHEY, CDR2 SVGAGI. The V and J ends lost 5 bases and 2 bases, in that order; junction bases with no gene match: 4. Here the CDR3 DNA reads TGTGCCAGCAGTGCACAGGGGGTAAACACCGGGGAGCTGTTTTTT. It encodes CASSAQGVNTGELFF.

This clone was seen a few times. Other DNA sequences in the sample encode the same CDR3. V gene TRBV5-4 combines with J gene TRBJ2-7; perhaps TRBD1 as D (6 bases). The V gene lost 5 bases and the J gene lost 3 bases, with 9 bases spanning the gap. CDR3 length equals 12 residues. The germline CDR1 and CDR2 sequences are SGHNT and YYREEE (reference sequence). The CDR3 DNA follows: TGTGCCAGCAGTCAGGACAGCTACGAGCAGTACTTC. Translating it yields CASSQDSYEQYF.

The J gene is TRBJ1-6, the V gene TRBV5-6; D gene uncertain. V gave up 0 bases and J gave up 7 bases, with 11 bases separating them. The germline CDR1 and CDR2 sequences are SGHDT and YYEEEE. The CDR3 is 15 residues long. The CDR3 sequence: CASSLVAPGNSPLHF. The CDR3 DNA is TGTGCCAGCAGCTTGGTTGCACCGGGGAATTCACCCCTCCACTTT. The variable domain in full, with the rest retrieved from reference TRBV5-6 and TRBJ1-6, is DAGVTQSPTHLIKTRGQQVTLRCSPKSGHDTVSWYQQALGQGPQFIFQYYEEEERQRGNFPDRFSGHQFPNYSSELNVNALLLGDSALYLCASSLVAPGNSPLHFGNGTRLTVT.

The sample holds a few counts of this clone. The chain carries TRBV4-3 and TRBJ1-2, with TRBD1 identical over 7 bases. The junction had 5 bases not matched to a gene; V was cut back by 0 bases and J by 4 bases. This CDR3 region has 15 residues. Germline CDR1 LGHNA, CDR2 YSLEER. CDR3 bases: TGCGCCAGCAGCCAAGACCGGGACAGCCCCTATGGCTACACCTTC. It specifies CASSQDRDSPYGYTF.

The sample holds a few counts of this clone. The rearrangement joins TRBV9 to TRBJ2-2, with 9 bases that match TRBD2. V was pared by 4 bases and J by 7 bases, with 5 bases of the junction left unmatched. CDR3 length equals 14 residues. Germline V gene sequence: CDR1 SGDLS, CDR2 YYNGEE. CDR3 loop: CASSFIAGDGELFF. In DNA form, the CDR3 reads TGTGCCAGCAGCTTTATAGCGGGGGACGGGGAGCTGTTTTTT.